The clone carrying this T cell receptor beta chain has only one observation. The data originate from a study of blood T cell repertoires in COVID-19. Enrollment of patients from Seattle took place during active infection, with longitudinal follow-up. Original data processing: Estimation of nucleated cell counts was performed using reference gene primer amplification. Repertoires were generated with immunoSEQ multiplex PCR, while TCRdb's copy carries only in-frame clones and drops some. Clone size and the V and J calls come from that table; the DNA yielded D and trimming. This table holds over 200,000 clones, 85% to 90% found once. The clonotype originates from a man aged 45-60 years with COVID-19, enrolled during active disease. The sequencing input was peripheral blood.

The chain's CDR3 is CASSSGQGDTDTQYF. CDR3 coding DNA: TGTGCCAGCAGCTCTGGACAGGGTGACACAGATACGCAGTATTTT. V and J are TRBV7-3 and TRBJ2-3; 8 bases match TRBD1. With V trimmed by 4 bases and J by 2 bases, 5 bases remained unmatched. The CDR3 runs 15 residues. Germline CDR1 SGHTA, CDR2 FQGTGA.